This T cell receptor beta chain emerged from a study of T-cell reconstitution after alpha-beta-depleted transplantation in children. Preparation of the TCRbeta library involved a method that used unique molecular identifiers. TCRdb itself ran the PCR reads through MiXCR, one entry per CDR3 protein. The sample yields a few hundred thousand distinct CDR3 sequences, 11% seen once. Broader study findings: Reported findings indicate that, about two months after transplant, alpha-beta T cells came from several hundred expanded clones, which were derived from non-depleted graft cells. At one year after transplant, newly produced T cells mostly accounted for T-cell counts and diversity.

The sample holds many counts of this clonotype. Its antigen is as yet unknown. The CDR3 sequence is 14 residues long. The J segment lost 5 bases and the V segment lost 5 bases, leaving 6 bases of the junction unmatched. Germline V lookup: CDR1 SGHTA, CDR2 FQGNSA. The clonotype comes from a male patient aged 2-9 years who had a stem cell transplant for chronic granulomatous disease, so the T cells may come from the graft donor. The sequences come from peripheral blood, collected 180 days after TCRalphabeta/CD19-depleted stem cell transplant. The chain links TRBV7-2 to TRBJ1-2; TRBD1 matches at 9 bases. CDR3 residues: CASSPEGTGYGYTF. The CDR3 coding sequence is TGTGCCAGCAGCCCAGAAGGGACAGGGTATGGCTACACCTTC.